This T cell receptor (beta chain) comes out of a study of T cell responses to AZD1222 COVID-19 vaccine. CDR1 is MNHNS and CDR2 is SASEGT in the germline V gene. The CDR3 totals 14 residues. Trimming took off 2 bases at V and 10 bases at J, with 12 bases between the two ends. For this clone: No antigen is known for it.

This table comes from immunoSEQ multiplex PCR, and its TCRdb copy is limited to in-frame clones, with some not included. The sample shows some 130,000 clones, about four fifths of them seen only once. Notes on the study in general: Nearly half of spike-specific TCRs reportedly target variant regions that are unmutated in the B.1.351 and B.1.1.7 variants.

The clonotype comes from an adult in good health. V and J are TRBV6-1 and TRBJ1-6; D is undetermined. This specimen was peripheral blood, taken on day 0 of AZD1222 vaccination. In DNA form, the CDR3 reads TGTGCCAGCAGTGAATCTAGGGAAAGGTCACCCCTCCACTTT. The encoded protein is CASSESRERSPLHF.